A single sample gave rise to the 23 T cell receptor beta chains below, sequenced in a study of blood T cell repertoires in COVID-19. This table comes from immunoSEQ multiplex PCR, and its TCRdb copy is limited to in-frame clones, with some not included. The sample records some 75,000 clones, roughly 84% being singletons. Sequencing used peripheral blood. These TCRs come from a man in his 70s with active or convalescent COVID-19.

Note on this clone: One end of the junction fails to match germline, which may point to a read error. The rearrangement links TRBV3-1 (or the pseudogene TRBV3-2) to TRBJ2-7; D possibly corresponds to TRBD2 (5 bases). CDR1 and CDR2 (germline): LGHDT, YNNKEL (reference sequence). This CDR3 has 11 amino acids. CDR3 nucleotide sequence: TGTGCCAGCAGCCAAAGAGGGAGACTTGACTTC. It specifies CASSQRGRLDF.

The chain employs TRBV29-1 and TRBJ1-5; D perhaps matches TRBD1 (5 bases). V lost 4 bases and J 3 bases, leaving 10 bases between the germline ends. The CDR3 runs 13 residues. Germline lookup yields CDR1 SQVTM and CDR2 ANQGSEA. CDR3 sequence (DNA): TGCAGCGTTGGACAGACGGACAATCAGCCCCAGCATTTT. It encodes CSVGQTDNQPQHF.

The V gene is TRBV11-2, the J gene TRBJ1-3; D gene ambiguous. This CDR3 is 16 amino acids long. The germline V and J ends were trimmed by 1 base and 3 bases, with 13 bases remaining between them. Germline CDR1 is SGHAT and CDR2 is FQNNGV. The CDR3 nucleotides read TGTGCCAGCAGCTTAGTGGCAAAACAGCTTGGAAACACCATATATTTT. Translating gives CASSLVAKQLGNTIYF.

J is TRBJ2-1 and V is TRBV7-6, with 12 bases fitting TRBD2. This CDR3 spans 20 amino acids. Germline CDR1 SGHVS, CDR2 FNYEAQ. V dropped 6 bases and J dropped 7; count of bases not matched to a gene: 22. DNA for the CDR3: TGTGCCAGCAGTTTGACTAGCGGGAGTCTTACCCAGGGTAATTTAAATGAGCAGTTCTTC. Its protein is CASSLTSGSLTQGNLNEQFF.

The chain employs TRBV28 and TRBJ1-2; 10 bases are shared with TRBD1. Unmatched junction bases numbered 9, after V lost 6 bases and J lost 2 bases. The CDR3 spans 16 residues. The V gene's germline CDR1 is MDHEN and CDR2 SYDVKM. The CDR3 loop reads CASRGTGAEGNYGYTF. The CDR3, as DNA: TGTGCCAGCAGAGGGACAGGGGCTGAAGGGAACTATGGCTACACCTTC.

The CDR3 region has the DNA TGTGCCACCAGTGACCGCCCCCATGACAGGGGCTGGGGGACAGATACGCAGTATTTT. Its translation is CATSDRPHDRGWGTDTQYF. J is TRBJ2-3 and V is TRBV24-1; the match to TRBD1 covers 8 bases. V shed 4 bases, J shed 3 bases, and the junction held 17 bases outside the gene matches. Germline V gene data show CDR1 as KGHDR and CDR2 as SFDVKD. The CDR3 spans 19 residues.

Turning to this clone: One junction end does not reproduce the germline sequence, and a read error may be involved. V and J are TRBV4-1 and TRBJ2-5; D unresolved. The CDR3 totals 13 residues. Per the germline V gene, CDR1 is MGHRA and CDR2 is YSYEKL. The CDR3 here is CASSEDFQETQYF. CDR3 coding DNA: TGCGCCAGCAGCGAAGACTTCCAAGAGACCCAGTACTTC.

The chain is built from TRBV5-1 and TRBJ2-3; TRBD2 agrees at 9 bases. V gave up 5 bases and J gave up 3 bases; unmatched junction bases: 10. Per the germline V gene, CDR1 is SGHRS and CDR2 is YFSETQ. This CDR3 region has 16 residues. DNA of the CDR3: TGCGCCAGCAGTTATTCCCCGGGACTAGCAACAGATACGCAGTATTTT. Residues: CASSYSPGLATDTQYF.

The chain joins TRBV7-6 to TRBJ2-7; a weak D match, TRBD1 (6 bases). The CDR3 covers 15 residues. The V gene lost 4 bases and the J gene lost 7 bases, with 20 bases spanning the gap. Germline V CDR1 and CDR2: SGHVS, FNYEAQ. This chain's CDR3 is CASSSEKGGFREQYF. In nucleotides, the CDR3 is TGTGCCAGCAGCTCCGAGAAAGGGGGTTTCCGGGAGCAGTACTTC.

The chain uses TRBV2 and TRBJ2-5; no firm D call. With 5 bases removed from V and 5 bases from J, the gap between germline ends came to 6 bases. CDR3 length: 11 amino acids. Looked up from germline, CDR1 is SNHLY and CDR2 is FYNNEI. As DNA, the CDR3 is TGTGCCAGCAGTCTGCAGGAGACCCAGTACTTC. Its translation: CASSLQETQYF.

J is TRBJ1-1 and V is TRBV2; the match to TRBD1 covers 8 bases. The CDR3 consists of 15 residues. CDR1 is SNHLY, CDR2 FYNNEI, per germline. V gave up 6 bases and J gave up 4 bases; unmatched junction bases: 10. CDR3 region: CASSARGLGGTEAFF. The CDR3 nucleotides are TGTGCCAGCAGCGCCAGGGGGCTTGGGGGCACTGAAGCTTTCTTT.

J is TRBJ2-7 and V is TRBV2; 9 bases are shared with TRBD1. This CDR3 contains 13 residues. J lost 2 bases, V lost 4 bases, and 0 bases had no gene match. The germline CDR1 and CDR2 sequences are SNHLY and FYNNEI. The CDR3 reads CASSGDRAYEQYF. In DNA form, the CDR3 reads TGTGCCAGCAGTGGGGACAGGGCCTACGAGCAGTACTTC.

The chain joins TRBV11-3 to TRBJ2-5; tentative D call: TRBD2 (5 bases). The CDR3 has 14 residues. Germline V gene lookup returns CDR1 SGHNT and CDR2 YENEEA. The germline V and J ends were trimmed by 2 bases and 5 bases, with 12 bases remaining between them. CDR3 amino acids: CASSLIGEGETQYF. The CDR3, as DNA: TGTGCCAGCAGCTTAATCGGGGAAGGGGAGACCCAGTACTTC.

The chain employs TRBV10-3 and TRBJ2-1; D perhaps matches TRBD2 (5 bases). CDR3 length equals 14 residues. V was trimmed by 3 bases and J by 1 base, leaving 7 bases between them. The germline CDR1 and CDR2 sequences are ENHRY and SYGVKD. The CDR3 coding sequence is TGTGCCATCAGTGATCGGGGTTCCTACAATGAGCAGTTCTTC. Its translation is CAISDRGSYNEQFF.

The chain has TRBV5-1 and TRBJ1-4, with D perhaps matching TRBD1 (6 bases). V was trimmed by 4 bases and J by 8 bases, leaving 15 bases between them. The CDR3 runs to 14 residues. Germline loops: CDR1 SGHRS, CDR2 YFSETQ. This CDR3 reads CASSTQGWGEKLFF. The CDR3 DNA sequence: TGCGCCAGCAGCACGCAGGGGTGGGGCGAAAAACTGTTTTTT.

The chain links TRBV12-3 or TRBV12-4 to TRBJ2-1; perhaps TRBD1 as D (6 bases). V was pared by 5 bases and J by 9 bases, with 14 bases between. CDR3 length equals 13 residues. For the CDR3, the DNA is TGTGCCAGCAGTCTGTCAACAGGGAGTGAGCAGTTCTTC. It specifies CASSLSTGSEQFF.

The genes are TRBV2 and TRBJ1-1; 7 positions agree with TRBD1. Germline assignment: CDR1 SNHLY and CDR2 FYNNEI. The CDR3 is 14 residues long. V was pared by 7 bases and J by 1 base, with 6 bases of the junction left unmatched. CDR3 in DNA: TGTGCCAGCACCTATTACAGGGGGAACACTGAAGCTTTCTTT. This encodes CASTYYRGNTEAFF.

CDR3 region: CASSLRTGRTGNTIYF. The CDR3 DNA reads TGCGCCAGCAGCCTACGGACAGGGAGGACTGGAAACACCATATATTTT. This chain joins TRBV4-1 and TRBJ1-3; 8 nucleotides agree with TRBD1. The CDR3 is 16 amino acids. Germline CDR1 and CDR2: MGHRA and YSYEKL. V was clipped by 4 bases and J by 2 bases; unmatched bases: 7.

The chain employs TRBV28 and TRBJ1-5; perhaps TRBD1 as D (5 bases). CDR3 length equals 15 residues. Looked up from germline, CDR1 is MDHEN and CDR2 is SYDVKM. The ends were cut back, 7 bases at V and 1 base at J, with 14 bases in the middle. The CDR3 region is CASTFPGGSNQPQHF. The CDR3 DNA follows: TGTGCCAGCACCTTTCCCGGGGGAAGCAATCAGCCCCAGCATTTT.

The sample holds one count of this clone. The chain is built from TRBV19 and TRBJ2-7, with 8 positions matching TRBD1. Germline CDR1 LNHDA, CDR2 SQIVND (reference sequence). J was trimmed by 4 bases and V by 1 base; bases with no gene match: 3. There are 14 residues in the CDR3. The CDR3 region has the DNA TGTGCCAGTAGTATAGCCACAGGGGGTTACGAGCAGTACTTC. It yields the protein CASSIATGGYEQYF.

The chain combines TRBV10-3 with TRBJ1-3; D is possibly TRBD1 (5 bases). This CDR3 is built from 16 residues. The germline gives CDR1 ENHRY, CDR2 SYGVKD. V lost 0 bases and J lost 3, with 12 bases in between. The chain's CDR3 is CAISESRPGYGNTIYF. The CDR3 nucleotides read TGTGCCATCAGTGAGTCTCGGCCAGGGTATGGAAACACCATATATTTT.

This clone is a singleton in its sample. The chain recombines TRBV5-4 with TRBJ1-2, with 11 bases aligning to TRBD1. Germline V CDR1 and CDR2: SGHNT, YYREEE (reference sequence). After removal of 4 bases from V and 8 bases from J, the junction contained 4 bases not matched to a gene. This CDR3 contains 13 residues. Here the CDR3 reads CASSPRDRGGYTF. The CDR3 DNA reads TGTGCCAGCAGCCCCCGGGACAGGGGGGGCTACACCTTC.

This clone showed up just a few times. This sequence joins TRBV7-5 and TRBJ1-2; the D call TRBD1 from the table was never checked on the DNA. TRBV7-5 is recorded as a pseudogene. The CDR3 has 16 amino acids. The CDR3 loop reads CVRSLRTGGYFHGYTF. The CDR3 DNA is TGTGTCAGAAGCCTCCGGACAGGGGGCTATTTCCATGGCTACACCTTC.